This T cell receptor beta chain was sequenced in a study of CD8+CD57+ T cells in acquired aplastic anemia. This clonotype was observed many times. By flow cytometry, patients selected for sequencing had shown an expansion of CD8+CD57+ cells. The CDR3 has 13 amino acids. Trimming stripped 0 bases from V and 7 bases from J, with 7 bases between. CDR1 and CDR2 from the germline V gene are LGHDT and YNNKEL (reference sequence). Investigators profiled TCR beta VDJ and CDR3 from genomic DNA template. One entry per CDR3 protein, called by TCRdb with MiXCR from the reads. Of some 120,000 distinct CDR3 sequences in the sample, approximately 36% were seen once.

The sequenced sample consisted of sorted CD4+, CD8+, or CD8+CD57+ T cells (not recorded which) from PBMCs. This TCR derives from a human donor with aplastic anemia. The chain is built from TRBV3-1 and TRBJ1-5; D call uncertain. The CDR3 DNA reads TGTGCCAGCAGCCAAGATCTTCAACAGCCCCAGCATTTT. Residues: CASSQDLQQPQHF.